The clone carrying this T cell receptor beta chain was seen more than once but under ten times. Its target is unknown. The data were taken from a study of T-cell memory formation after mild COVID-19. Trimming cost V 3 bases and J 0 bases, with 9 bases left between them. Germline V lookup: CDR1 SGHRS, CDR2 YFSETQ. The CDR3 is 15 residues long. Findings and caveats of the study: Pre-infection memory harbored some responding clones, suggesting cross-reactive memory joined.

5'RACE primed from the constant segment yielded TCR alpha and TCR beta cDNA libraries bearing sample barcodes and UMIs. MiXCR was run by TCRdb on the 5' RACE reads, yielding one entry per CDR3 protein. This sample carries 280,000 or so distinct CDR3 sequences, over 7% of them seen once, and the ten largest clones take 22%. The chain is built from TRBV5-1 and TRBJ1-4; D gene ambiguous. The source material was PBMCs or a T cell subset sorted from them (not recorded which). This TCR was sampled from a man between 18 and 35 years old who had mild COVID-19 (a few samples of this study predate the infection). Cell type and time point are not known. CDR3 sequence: CASSSEGATNEKLFF. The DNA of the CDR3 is TGCGCCAGCAGCTCGGAGGGTGCAACTAATGAAAAACTGTTTTTT.